This is a list of T cell receptor beta chains from one sample in a study of cytomegalovirus exposure and HLA in healthy donors. Method: immunoSEQ multiplex PCR; TCRdb's copy keeps in-frame clones and lacks some. The table shows about 150,000 clones, with roughly 86% occurring only once. Material: PBMCs. The receptor source for this set is a human donor in good health. Each CDR3 is given with its conserved first and last residue. D genes are given only for firm matches. For some rows the clone size is stated as once, few or many, or as a class when expanded; others skip it.

size: few
D: .
V: TRBV10-3
J: TRBJ1-6
DNA: TGTGCCATCAATCAGGGAAATTCACCCCTCCACTTT
CDR3: CAINQGNSPLHF

size: .
D: .
V: TRBV6-5
J: TRBJ1-2
DNA: TGTGCCAGCAGTTACCGGGGAGTCTATGGCTACACCTTC
CDR3: CASSYRGVYGYTF

size: .
D: .
V: TRBV9
J: TRBJ1-4
DNA: TGTGCCAGCAGCGCTGGGCTTGGCGAAAAACTGTTTTTT
CDR3: CASSAGLGEKLFF

size: once
D: TRBD1
V: TRBV4-3
J: TRBJ2-3
DNA: TGCGCCAGCAGCCAGGAAGACAGGGACGAATCGTATTGGGATACGCAGTATTTT
CDR3: CASSQEDRDESYWDTQYF

size: .
D: TRBD2
V: TRBV2
J: TRBJ2-1
DNA: TGTGCCAGCACAGGGACTAGCAACAATGAGCAGTTCTTC
CDR3: CASTGTSNNEQFF

size: .
D: .
V: TRBV30
J: TRBJ1-5
DNA: TGTGCCTGGGCAACTGGGGGAGGTCAGCCCCAGCATTTT
CDR3: CAWATGGGQPQHF

size: .
D: .
V: TRBV6-5
J: TRBJ1-1
DNA: TGTGCCAGCAGTTACCGATCGGGGAACACTGAAGCTTTCTTT
CDR3: CASSYRSGNTEAFF

size: .
D: TRBD1
V: TRBV14
J: TRBJ2-7
DNA: TGTGCCAGCAGCCAAGTCTTATGGCCGATGGACAGGGAGTTCCACTACGAGCAGTACTTC
CDR3: CASSQVLWPMDREFHYEQYF

size: .
D: TRBD1
V: TRBV5-5
J: TRBJ1-2
DNA: TGTGCCAGCAGCGGAACGGGACAGGCTAACTATGGCTACACCTTC
CDR3: CASSGTGQANYGYTF

size: .
D: TRBD2
V: TRBV30
J: TRBJ2-3
DNA: TGTGCCTGGAGGGCCCCCGGGACTAGCGGGATCGTTACGCAGTATTTT
CDR3: CAWRAPGTSGIVTQYF

size: .
D: .
V: TRBV7-9
J: TRBJ2-3
DNA: TGTGCCAGCAGCTTAAAGGGCAGGGCTAAAGCGGATACGCAGTATTTT
CDR3: CASSLKGRAKADTQYF

size: .
D: .
V: TRBV5-5
J: TRBJ1-6
DNA: TGTGCCAGCAGCGAAACAGTGTCCTATAATTCACCCCTCCACTTT
CDR3: CASSETVSYNSPLHF

size: .
D: .
V: TRBV13
J: TRBJ1-1
DNA: TGTGCCAGCAGCTCCTCAGGGGCCGGGACTGAAGCTTTCTTT
CDR3: CASSSSGAGTEAFF

size: .
D: .
V: TRBV21-1
J: TRBJ1-2
DNA: TGTGCCAGCAGCAAAGTAAAGCAGGGGCGAGGCTATGGCTACACCTTC
CDR3: CASSKVKQGRGYGYTF

size: .
D: .
V: TRBV5-1
J: TRBJ2-1
DNA: TGCGCCAGCAGCTTCCTAGTCGTGGCCAACGATGAGCAGTTCTTC
CDR3: CASSFLVVANDEQFF

size: .
D: .
V: TRBV7-3
J: TRBJ2-5
DNA: TGTGCCAGCAGCTTAAATCCCACAGGGCGGGCGAAGACCCAGTACTTC
CDR3: CASSLNPTGRAKTQYF

size: .
D: TRBD1
V: TRBV19
J: TRBJ1-2
DNA: TGTGCCAGTAGTATGACCCCAAAGACAGGGCGGTCAATCCACTATGGCTACACCTTC
CDR3: CASSMTPKTGRSIHYGYTF

size: .
D: TRBD2
V: TRBV5-1
J: TRBJ2-6
DNA: TGCGCCAGCAGCTGGGCCCCAGCGGGAGGACCCTCTGGGGCCAACGTCCTGACTTTC
CDR3: CASSWAPAGGPSGANVLTF

size: .
D: .
V: TRBV19
J: TRBJ2-1
DNA: TGTGCCAGTAGTACCCACAGGGGACTCCACTACAATGAGCAGTTCTTC
CDR3: CASSTHRGLHYNEQFF

size: .
D: TRBD2
V: TRBV15
J: TRBJ2-3
DNA: TGTGCCACCAGCAGGGAGGGAGCGGGAGGGTATCCAGCGGATTTT
CDR3: CATSREGAGGYPADF

size: .
D: TRBD1
V: TRBV2
J: TRBJ2-7
DNA: TGTGCCAGCAGGGGGAGGACAGGGTTGTGGCAGTACTTC
CDR3: CASRGRTGLWQYF

size: once
D: .
V: TRBV30
J: TRBJ1-2
DNA: TGTGCCTGGAGTGTTGGGCTCAACTATGGCTACACCTTC
CDR3: CAWSVGLNYGYTF

size: .
D: .
V: TRBV7-9
J: TRBJ1-2
DNA: TGTGCCAGCAGGAGTGGGGCCTCGGGTTCCTATGGCTACACCTTC
CDR3: CASRSGASGSYGYTF

size: .
D: TRBD2
V: TRBV6-8
J: TRBJ2-1
DNA: TGTGCCAGCAGGGAACCTAGCGGCAATGAGCAGTTCTTC
CDR3: CASREPSGNEQFF

size: once
D: TRBD1
V: TRBV7-8
J: TRBJ1-1
DNA: TGTGCCAGCAGCTTAGTGGGACAGAAGACTGAAGCTTTCTTT
CDR3: CASSLVGQKTEAFF

size: .
D: TRBD1
V: TRBV7-3
J: TRBJ2-1
DNA: TGTGCCAGCAGCAATAGCGGGGACAGGGGAAGTGAGCAGTTCTTC
CDR3: CASSNSGDRGSEQFF

size: .
D: .
V: TRBV11-2
J: TRBJ1-1
DNA: TGTGCCAGCAGCTTCCGGAACACTGAAGCTTTCTTT
CDR3: CASSFRNTEAFF

size: .
D: TRBD1
V: TRBV5-1
J: TRBJ2-1
DNA: TGCGCCAGCAGCTTGGCCGGGACAGACTACAATGAGCAGTTCTTC
CDR3: CASSLAGTDYNEQFF

size: once
D: TRBD1
V: TRBV2
J: TRBJ1-2
DNA: TGTGCCAGCAGTGAAAGGGACAGTCTCTATGGCTACACCTTC
CDR3: CASSERDSLYGYTF

size: .
D: .
V: TRBV10-3
J: TRBJ1-1
DNA: TGTGCCATCAGTGAGTCATATCCAGTCACTGAAGCTTTCTTT
CDR3: CAISESYPVTEAFF

size: .
D: TRBD2
V: TRBV27
J: TRBJ2-3
DNA: TGTGCCAGCAGTTTAATAGCGGGAGGAAACACAGATACGCAGTATTTT
CDR3: CASSLIAGGNTDTQYF

size: .
D: TRBD1
V: TRBV25-1
J: TRBJ1-2
DNA: TGTGCCAGCAGTGAATGGGAGGAGGGGGCGGGGGGCTACACCTTC
CDR3: CASSEWEEGAGGYTF

size: .
D: .
V: TRBV2
J: TRBJ2-2
DNA: TGTGCCAGCAGAATAGCTGAGAACACCGGGGAGCTGTTTTTT
CDR3: CASRIAENTGELFF

size: .
D: .
V: TRBV9
J: TRBJ1-3
DNA: TGTGCCAGCAGCGGTACAGGGCTCTCTGGAAACACCATATATTTT
CDR3: CASSGTGLSGNTIYF

size: .
D: TRBD1
V: TRBV7-2
J: TRBJ2-1
DNA: TGTGCCAGCAGCCATGCCGGGACAGGGGGAACGGAGCAGTTCTTC
CDR3: CASSHAGTGGTEQFF

size: .
D: TRBD2
V: TRBV9
J: TRBJ2-1
DNA: TGTGCCAGCAGCTCTAATCTAGCGGGGGGCCTCAATGAGCAGTTCTTC
CDR3: CASSSNLAGGLNEQFF

size: .
D: .
V: TRBV28
J: TRBJ1-2
DNA: TGTGCCAGCAATCGAGAGAAGGGACTCTATGGCTACACCTTC
CDR3: CASNREKGLYGYTF

size: .
D: .
V: TRBV4-1
J: TRBJ2-2
DNA: TGCGCCAGCAGCCAATTACGAGGGAACGGGGAGCTGTTTTTT
CDR3: CASSQLRGNGELFF

size: .
D: TRBD2
V: TRBV13
J: TRBJ2-2
DNA: TGTGCCAGCAGCTTGGGACTAGCGGGGACGAACACCGGGGAGCTGTTTTTT
CDR3: CASSLGLAGTNTGELFF

size: .
D: .
V: TRBV4-1
J: TRBJ1-5
DNA: TGCGCCAGCAGCCTCAGGACTGCGAGCAATCAGCCCCAGCATTTT
CDR3: CASSLRTASNQPQHF

size: .
D: TRBD1
V: TRBV5-1
J: TRBJ1-1
DNA: TGCGCCAGCAGCCAGAGACAGGGGATGAACACTGAAGCTTTCTTT
CDR3: CASSQRQGMNTEAFF

size: .
D: .
V: TRBV12-5
J: TRBJ2-3
DNA: TGTGCTAGTGGCAAAACGGGAGTTACAGATACGCAGTATTTT
CDR3: CASGKTGVTDTQYF

size: .
D: TRBD1
V: TRBV25-1
J: TRBJ2-7
DNA: TGTGCCAGCAGTGCCTCCGACAGGGCGTCTTACGAGCAGTACTTC
CDR3: CASSASDRASYEQYF

size: .
D: .
V: TRBV6-5
J: TRBJ1-5
DNA: TGTGCCAGCAGTTACTCGGAGGATAGCAATCAGCCCCAGCATTTT
CDR3: CASSYSEDSNQPQHF

size: once
D: TRBD1
V: TRBV2
J: TRBJ1-2
DNA: TGTGCCAGCAGAATGGGACAGGAGTCTGGCTACACCTTC
CDR3: CASRMGQESGYTF

size: .
D: .
V: TRBV6-5
J: TRBJ1-4
DNA: TGTGCCAGCAGTACCACCTATAAGGAAAAACTGTTTTTT
CDR3: CASSTTYKEKLFF

size: .
D: TRBD2
V: TRBV5-1
J: TRBJ2-1
DNA: TGCGCCAGCAGCCCGAAGCGGGACTTAGGGGATGAGCAGTTCTTC
CDR3: CASSPKRDLGDEQFF

size: .
D: .
V: TRBV29-1
J: TRBJ2-2
DNA: TGCAGCGCCCGTAGTCTTCGGAACACCGGGGAGCTGTTTTTT
CDR3: CSARSLRNTGELFF

size: .
D: .
V: TRBV5-1
J: TRBJ2-1
DNA: TGCGCCAGCAGCCAACGGACTATGAGCTCCTACAATGAGCAGTTCTTC
CDR3: CASSQRTMSSYNEQFF

size: .
D: .
V: TRBV7-3
J: TRBJ2-1
DNA: TGTGCCAGCAGCTCCGGTGAGGGCGCGCTGCAGCAGTTCTTC
CDR3: CASSSGEGALQQFF

size: once
D: .
V: TRBV6-1
J: TRBJ2-1
DNA: TGTGCCAGCATTCGGTGGAGCTCCTACAATGAGCAGTTCTTC
CDR3: CASIRWSSYNEQFF

size: .
D: TRBD1
V: TRBV6-1
J: TRBJ2-7
DNA: TGTGCCAGTGCCGGGACAGGGGGCTACGAGCAGTACTTC
CDR3: CASAGTGGYEQYF